Below are 27 T cell receptor beta chains sequenced from a single sample in a study of blood T cells in healthy people across ages (dated by TCRdb to between 2014 and 2017). Library prep was done by 5' RACE. TCRdb shows the sequencer as Illumina HiSeq 2500. A second roughly 7 to 12 cycle PCR used a sample-barcoded 5' primer and a J-beta primer mix. In TCRdb, the public reads were trimmed at Q25 with fastp and aligned with MiXCR, with productive beta chains retained. Records with the same CDR3 protein are collapsed into one entry carrying the most frequent genes and DNA. This sample has 270,000 or so distinct CDR3 sequences in its table, and 25% to 30% of those were observed once. The ten largest clonotypes hold about 30% of the sample. The sample consisted of blood. The source is a woman between 65 and 79 years old in good health.

This clonotype was detected a few times. CDR3 region: CASSQDRADGYTF. The CDR3 DNA follows: TGCGCCAGCAGCCAGGACAGGGCCGATGGCTACACCTTC. The chain links TRBV4-1 to TRBJ1-2; the match to TRBD1 covers 8 bases. The germline V gene has CDR1 MGHRA and CDR2 YSYEKL. V trimming: 3 bases; J trimming: 6 bases; junction bases outside the gene matches: 3. CDR3 size: 13 residues.

The chain links TRBV5-1 to TRBJ2-7; D uncertain. The germline V and J ends were trimmed by 0 bases and 0 bases, with 10 bases remaining between them. Germline CDR1 SGHRS, CDR2 YFSETQ. The CDR3 length is 15 residues. The CDR3 bases are TGCGCCAGCAGCTTGGAGGTGTCCAGCTCCTACGAGCAGTACTTC. Its translation is CASSLEVSSSYEQYF.

This chain links TRBV14 with TRBJ1-4; TRBD1 aligns across 7 bases. Germline V gene data show CDR1 as SGHDN and CDR2 as FVKESK. The length of the CDR3 is 16 residues. V was clipped by 4 bases and J by 10 bases; unmatched bases: 15. CDR3 region: CASSPQGGYQDVKLFF. In DNA form, the CDR3 reads TGTGCCAGCAGCCCTCAGGGGGGATATCAGGATGTAAAACTGTTTTTT.

Only one count was recorded for this clonotype. The V call is TRBV28, the J call TRBJ2-7; the D is unclear. CDR1 is MDHEN and CDR2 is SYDVKM in the germline V gene. Trimming pared 8 bases from V and 5 bases from J, leaving 10 bases between. The CDR3 has 11 residues. CDR3 amino acids: CASGPWDEQYF. CDR3 nucleotide sequence: TGTGCCAGCGGCCCATGGGACGAGCAGTACTTC. Using reference TRBV28 and TRBJ2-7 for the parts outside the CDR3, the full variable domain is DVKVTQSSRYLVKRTGEKVFLECVQDMDHENMFWYRQDPGLGLRLIYFSYDVKMKEKGDIPEGYSVSREKKERFSLILESASTNQTSMYLCASGPWDEQYFGPGTRLTVT.

The sample holds a few counts of this clonotype. J is TRBJ1-4 and V is TRBV27; 10 nucleotides agree with TRBD1. There are 18 residues in the CDR3. The V gene end was trimmed by 8 bases and the J gene end by 4 bases; junction bases not matched to a gene: 16. Germline CDR1 MNHEY, CDR2 SMNVEV (reference sequence). DNA of the CDR3: TGTGCCAGCGGTGCCATTCCGGGACAGGGGACTTATAATGAAAAACTGTTTTTT. This gives the protein CASGAIPGQGTYNEKLFF.

This clonotype was found a few times. The chain carries TRBV20-1 and TRBJ1-5; 8 bases are a match to TRBD1. The CDR3 runs 14 residues. V lost 3 bases, J lost 6 bases, and 7 bases stayed unmatched. In germline, CDR1 is DFQATT, CDR2 SNEGSKA (reference sequence). The CDR3 loop is CSASDQGAGQPQHF. In nucleotides, the CDR3 is TGCAGTGCTAGTGATCAGGGGGCGGGTCAGCCCCAGCATTTT.

This clonotype was counted only a few times. The chain employs TRBV20-1 and TRBJ2-5, with 9 bases fitting TRBD1. After removal of 7 bases from V and 5 bases from J, the junction contained 14 bases not matched to a gene. The CDR3 has 15 residues. CDR1 and CDR2 from the germline V gene are DFQATT and SNEGSKA (reference sequence). The CDR3: CSVTTLDRGPETQYF. CDR3 DNA sequence: TGCAGTGTTACCACCTTGGACAGGGGTCCGGAGACCCAGTACTTC.

This rearrangement joins TRBV5-1 to TRBJ2-1; TRBD2 might be the D (6 bases). The germline CDR1 and CDR2 sequences are SGHRS and YFSETQ. V was pared by 0 bases and J by 8 bases, with 33 bases between. This CDR3 has 21 residues. The CDR3 protein is CASSLAWGSWDSTGPGDEQFF. The CDR3 DNA sequence: TGCGCCAGCAGCTTGGCCTGGGGAAGTTGGGACTCTACTGGGCCGGGCGATGAGCAGTTCTTC.

The sample holds one count of this clonotype. The chain couples TRBV4-1 to TRBJ2-4; a possible D gene is TRBD2 (5 bases). The CDR3 is made up of 16 amino acids. CDR1 MGHRA and CDR2 YSYEKL come from the germline V gene. V lost 2 bases to trimming and J lost 0 bases, with 11 bases between them. CDR3 protein: CASSQSTDLAKNIQYF. The CDR3 nucleotides are TGCGCCAGCAGCCAATCGACGGACTTAGCCAAAAACATTCAGTACTTC.

The chain combines TRBV4-1 with TRBJ2-5; D may match TRBD1 or TRBD2 (7 bases each). This CDR3 has 14 amino acids. Between the trimmed V and J ends, which lost 5 bases and 1 base, there was a span of 11 bases. Germline V gene sequence: CDR1 MGHRA, CDR2 YSYEKL. CDR3: CASSAGDSQETQYF. For the CDR3, the DNA is TGCGCCAGCAGCGCGGGGGACAGCCAAGAGACCCAGTACTTC.

The V gene is TRBV18, the J gene TRBJ2-3, with a possible D match to TRBD1 (5 bases). This CDR3 has 16 residues. Per germline, CDR1 KGHSH and CDR2 LQKENI. V was shortened by 3 bases and J by 0 bases, with 13 bases between the two germline ends. CDR3 nucleotides: TGTGCCAGCTCACCGGCGACAGCCTCTAGCACAGATACGCAGTATTTT. Translating gives CASSPATASSTDTQYF.

This clonotype occurred a few times. The junction and the germline gene differ at one end; a read error may be behind it. This chain connects TRBV20-1 to TRBJ1-5; perhaps TRBD1 as D (6 bases). The CDR3 consists of 17 residues. Germline V gene lookup returns CDR1 DFQATT and CDR2 SNEGSKA (reference sequence). CDR3 in DNA: TGCAGTGCTAATCTGGGGGGCATCCCAGGTAGCAATCAGCCCCCGCATTTT. Its protein product is CSANLGGIPGSNQPPHF.

This clonotype was seen a few times. The gene calls are TRBV3-1 and TRBJ2-6; D gene ambiguous. Germline loops: CDR1 LGHDT, CDR2 YNNKEL (reference sequence). The CDR3 totals 14 residues. Between the trimmed V and J ends, which lost 3 bases and 4 bases, there was a span of 7 bases. The CDR3 here is CASSQPSGANVLTF. In nucleotides, the CDR3 is TGTGCCAGCAGCCAGCCATCAGGGGCCAACGTCCTGACTTTC.

V and J are TRBV20-1 and TRBJ2-5, with 7 bases lining up with TRBD1. CDR1 and CDR2 from the germline V gene are DFQATT and SNEGSKA (reference sequence). V lost 4 bases, J lost 0 bases, and 8 bases stayed unmatched. This CDR3 has 15 residues. In DNA, the CDR3 is TGCAGTGCTATAACCGGGACAGCGTACCAAGAGACCCAGTACTTC. Protein product: CSAITGTAYQETQYF.

This clonotype was picked up a small number of times. An end of the junction differs from the germline gene, which may be a read error. The J gene is TRBJ2-1, the V gene TRBV7-9, with D unresolved. From germline, CDR1 is SEHNR and CDR2 FQNEAQ (reference sequence). This CDR3 comprises 14 residues. The CDR3: CASSLVYAEGEQFF. Here the CDR3 DNA reads TGTGCCAGCAGTTTAGTATATGCGGAAGGTGAGCAGTTCTTC.

The chain couples TRBV28 to TRBJ2-5, with TRBD1 identical over 8 bases. The end of the DNA aligns better with TRBJ2-7, so the J call may be wrong. This CDR3 has 16 amino acids. Germline CDR1 MDHEN, CDR2 SYDVKM. The CDR3 DNA follows: TGTGCCAGCAGTTTCGGGGGAACAGGGGGATTCTACGAGCAGTACTTC. It translates to CASSFGGTGGFYEQYF.

This clonotype was detected only a few times. The chain has TRBV6-5 and TRBJ2-7, with 8 bases that match TRBD2. Germline loops: CDR1 MNHEY, CDR2 SVGAGI. J lost 2 bases, V lost 4 bases, and 10 bases had no gene match. The CDR3 is made up of 16 amino acids. In nucleotides, the CDR3 is TGTGCCAGCAGTTCCGTCAAGCGGGGGAAGACCTACGAGCAGTACTTC. Its translation: CASSSVKRGKTYEQYF.

The chain is built from TRBV20-1 and TRBJ2-5; D is unresolved. Per germline, CDR1 DFQATT and CDR2 SNEGSKA (reference sequence). V was shortened by 1 base and J by 0 bases, with 12 bases between the two germline ends. The CDR3 spans 15 residues. Here the CDR3 reads CSARAPQAHQETQYF. DNA for the CDR3: TGCAGTGCTAGAGCCCCCCAAGCGCACCAAGAGACCCAGTACTTC.

Only a few counts were recorded for this clonotype. The chain joins TRBV20-1 to TRBJ2-5; 8 nucleotides line up with TRBD2. Germline CDR1 and CDR2: DFQATT and SNEGSKA (reference sequence). The junction had 6 bases not matched to a gene; V was cut back by 2 bases and J by 4 bases. This CDR3 region has 14 residues. The CDR3 sequence is CSARSAGGRETQYF. CDR3 DNA: TGCAGTGCTAGAAGTGCGGGGGGTCGAGAGACCCAGTACTTC.

This clonotype has a handful of counts. This chain uses TRBV3-1 with TRBJ1-1; no clear D. Germline V gene data show CDR1 as LGHDT and CDR2 as YNNKEL (reference sequence). Trimming stripped 9 bases from V and 3 bases from J, with 23 bases between. The CDR3 is made up of 16 amino acids. CDR3 sequence reads: CARYLWRLFWDTEAFF. The CDR3 nucleotides read TGTGCCAGATATCTATGGCGGTTGTTTTGGGACACTGAAGCTTTCTTT. The variable domain in full, completed from reference TRBV3-1 and TRBJ1-1, reads DTAVSQTPKYLVTQMGNDKSIKCEQNLGHDTMYWYKQDSKKFLKIMFSYNNKELIINETVPNRFSPKSPDKAHLNLHINSLELGDSAVYFCARYLWRLFWDTEAFFGQGTRLTVV.

Worth noting for this clonotype: A much larger clone is a single base away; this may be a read error. This rearrangement joins TRBV3-1 to TRBJ2-6, with 7 bases aligning to TRBD2. Germline V gene lookup returns CDR1 LGHDT and CDR2 YNNKEL (reference sequence). This CDR3 comprises 15 residues. Trimming cost V 7 bases and J 0 bases; bases outside gene matches: 3. CDR3 sequence (DNA): TGTGCCAGCACTTTAGCGGGCTCTGGGGCCAACGTCCTGACTTTC. It codes for CASTLAGSGANVLTF.

This clonotype was observed a few times. The chain recombines TRBV29-1 with TRBJ2-1; TRBD2 agrees at 9 bases. CDR1 is SQVTM and CDR2 is ANQGSEA in the germline V gene. The CDR3 is 17 amino acids. V dropped 7 bases and J dropped 1; count of bases not matched to a gene: 14. The DNA for the CDR3 is TGCAGCGCTTGGACTAGCGATTGGGAGGTATCCTACAATGAGCAGTTCTTC. This codes for CSAWTSDWEVSYNEQFF.

This clonotype was recorded a few times. The chain uses TRBV29-1 and TRBJ2-3, with 7 bases aligning to TRBD2. CDR1 and CDR2 (germline): SQVTM, ANQGSEA. The CDR3 extends over 12 amino acids. The DNA for the CDR3 is TGCAGTGTGGGGGGGGACCGAGATACGCAGTATTTT. As protein: CSVGGDRDTQYF.

The CDR3, as DNA: TGTGCCAGCAGCTCAGCGCGGGGGGTATTGAACATTCAGTACTTC. This translates into CASSSARGVLNIQYF. The rearrangement links TRBV5-5 to TRBJ2-4; 8 nucleotides match TRBD2. This CDR3 has 15 residues. J lost 7 bases, V lost 3 bases, and 9 bases had no gene match. Germline V lookup: CDR1 SGHKS, CDR2 YYEKEE (reference sequence).

The rearrangement joins TRBV6-4 to TRBJ2-5; 11 bases are shared with TRBD1. The DNA end favors TRBJ2-1, so the J call may be wrong. The CDR3 consists of 13 residues. CDR1 and CDR2 from the germline V gene are MRHNA and SNTAGT. The CDR3 is CASSGQGAGEQFF. The CDR3 coding sequence is TGTGCCAGCTCCGGACAGGGGGCCGGTGAGCAGTTCTTC.

This clonotype was detected a few times. V gene TRBV20-1 combines with J gene TRBJ2-3; D not certain. CDR1 is DFQATT, CDR2 SNEGSKA, per germline (reference sequence). Trimming removed 0 bases from V and 5 bases from J, with 15 bases in between. This CDR3 comprises 15 residues. The CDR3 protein is CSARDRAPPGDTQYF. The CDR3 DNA sequence: TGCAGTGCTAGAGATCGAGCGCCGCCCGGAGATACGCAGTATTTT.

This clonotype was recorded a few times. The CDR3 does not close with the conserved phenylalanine or tryptophan, likely indicating a read error. This CDR3 reads CASSSPPGAQGSRTEAFS. CDR3 nucleotides: TGTGCCAGCAGTTCCCCCCCCGGGGCCCAGGGGAGTCGGACTGAAGCTTTCTCT. The chain links TRBV28 to TRBJ1-1, with D tentatively TRBD1 (6 bases). The CDR3 has 18 residues. The V end was cut by 4 bases, the J end by 5 bases, with 26 bases between. Germline CDR1 is MDHEN and CDR2 is SYDVKM.